The 9 T cell receptor beta chains given below trace back to one sample, sequenced in a study of cytomegalovirus exposure and HLA in healthy donors. The PCR made use of 60 Vbeta and 13 Jbeta primers. Profiled with immunoSEQ multiplex PCR; TCRdb holds only in-frame clones, not every one. Here the sample spans approximately 100,000 clones, 78% being singletons. Specimen: PBMCs. All receptors derive from a woman aged 40 to 55 in good health and CMV-seronegative.

This sequence joins TRBV19 and TRBJ2-1; 11 bases are shared with TRBD1. Germline V CDR1 and CDR2: LNHDA, SQIVND (reference sequence). V dropped 5 bases and J dropped 8; count of bases not matched to a gene: 5. This CDR3 contains 14 residues. CDR3 sequence reads: CASSFWTGGDEQFF. Written as DNA, the CDR3 is TGTGCCAGTAGTTTCTGGACAGGGGGCGATGAGCAGTTCTTC.

The sample holds a few counts of this clone. This sequence joins TRBV18 and TRBJ2-7; maybe TRBD1 (5 bases). The ends were cut back, 3 bases at V and 7 bases at J, with 13 bases in the middle. Germline CDR1 KGHSH, CDR2 LQKENI. The CDR3 runs to 13 residues. DNA of the CDR3: TGTGCCAGCTCACCCAGGGATTTGGGGGAGCAGTACTTC. Protein: CASSPRDLGEQYF.

The J gene is TRBJ2-7, the V gene TRBV6-6, with D uncertain. The germline CDR1 and CDR2 sequences are MNHNY and SVGAGI (reference sequence). Trimming left V 2 bases short and J 3 bases short, with 11 bases between. The CDR3 extends over 14 amino acids. The chain's CDR3 is CASSYQSLFYEQYF. The CDR3 DNA reads as TGTGCCAGCAGTTACCAATCCCTATTCTACGAGCAGTACTTC.

The rearrangement links TRBV29-1 to TRBJ2-7; tentative D call: TRBD1 (5 bases). The V and J ends lost 5 bases and 2 bases respectively, with 10 bases between them. The CDR3 consists of 12 residues. In germline, CDR1 is SQVTM, CDR2 ANQGSEA. The CDR3 DNA sequence: TGCAGCGTTAAGGGGCTCCCCTACGAGCAGTACTTC. It codes for CSVKGLPYEQYF.

The chain links TRBV9 to TRBJ1-6; D is unresolved. Between the trimmed V and J ends, which lost 4 bases and 0 bases, there was a span of 8 bases. This CDR3 region has 15 residues. CDR1 and CDR2 from the germline V gene are SGDLS and YYNGEE. The chain's CDR3 is CASSYTSSYNSPLHF. CDR3 DNA sequence: TGTGCCAGCAGCTATACTAGCTCCTATAATTCACCCCTCCACTTT.

By frequency in the sample, this clone is medium-sized (0.01 to 0.1%). V and J are TRBV10-3 and TRBJ2-7; weak D call: TRBD2 (6 bases). The CDR3 consists of 11 residues. Deletions cut 4 bases from V and 6 bases from J, with 7 bases between. Germline V CDR1 and CDR2: ENHRY, SYGVKD. The DNA for the CDR3 is TGTGCCATCAGTGCCGGGGGCGAGCAGTACTTC. Its translation: CAISAGGEQYF.

The rearrangement links TRBV6-5 to TRBJ1-2; D unclear. Deletions cut 8 bases from V and 8 bases from J, with 12 bases between. Germline assignment: CDR1 MNHEY and CDR2 SVGAGI. The length of the CDR3 is 11 residues. The CDR3 loop is CASGRGWGYTF. CDR3 DNA sequence: TGTGCCAGCGGTCGGGGTTGGGGCTACACCTTC.

The gene calls are TRBV5-6 and TRBJ1-4; 7 positions match TRBD1. Germline CDR1 is SGHDT and CDR2 is YYEEEE. V shed 5 bases and J 11 bases; nucleotides not matched to a gene: 9. This CDR3 is built from 13 residues. The CDR3 here is CASRSGTALKLFF. The CDR3 region has the DNA TGTGCCAGCAGGTCCGGGACAGCCCTGAAACTGTTTTTT.

The rearrangement uses TRBV7-8 and TRBJ2-7, with 8 bases matching TRBD1. V was pared by 5 bases and J by 7 bases, with 7 bases of the junction left unmatched. CDR1 and CDR2 from the germline V gene are SGHVS and FQNEAQ. CDR3 size: 13 residues. CDR3 sequence reads: CASSPQGAGEQYF. The CDR3 nucleotides read TGTGCCAGCAGCCCTCAGGGGGCGGGGGAGCAGTACTTC. Variable domain in full (rest from reference TRBV7-8 and TRBJ2-7): GAGVSQSPRYKVAKRGQDVALRCDPISGHVSLFWYQQALGQGPEFLTYFQNEAQLDKSGLPSDRFFAERPEGSVSTLKIQRTQQEDSAVYLCASSPQGAGEQYFGPGTRLTVT.